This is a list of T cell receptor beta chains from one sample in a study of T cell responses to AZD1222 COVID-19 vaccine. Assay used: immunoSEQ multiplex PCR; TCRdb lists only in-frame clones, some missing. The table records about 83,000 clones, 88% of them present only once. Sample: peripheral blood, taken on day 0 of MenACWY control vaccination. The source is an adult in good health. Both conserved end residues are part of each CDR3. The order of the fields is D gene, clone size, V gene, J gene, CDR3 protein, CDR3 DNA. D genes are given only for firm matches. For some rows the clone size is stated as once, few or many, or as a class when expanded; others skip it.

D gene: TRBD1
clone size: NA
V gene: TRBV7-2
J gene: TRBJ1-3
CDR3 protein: CASSLSGQGFSGNTIYF
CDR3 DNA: TGTGCCAGCAGCCTCTCGGGACAGGGTTTCTCTGGAAACACCATATATTTT

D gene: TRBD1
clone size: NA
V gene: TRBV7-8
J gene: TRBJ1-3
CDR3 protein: CASSWQGEGSTIYF
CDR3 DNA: TGTGCCAGCAGCTGGCAGGGGGAGGGAAGCACCATATATTTT

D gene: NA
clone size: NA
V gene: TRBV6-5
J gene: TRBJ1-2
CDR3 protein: CASRTQGFNYGYTF
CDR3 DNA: TGTGCCAGCAGGACACAGGGATTTAACTATGGCTACACCTTC

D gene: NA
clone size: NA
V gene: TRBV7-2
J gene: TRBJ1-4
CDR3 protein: CASSRGGVYEKLFF
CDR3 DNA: TGTGCCAGCAGTCGAGGGGGGGTATACGAAAAACTGTTTTTT

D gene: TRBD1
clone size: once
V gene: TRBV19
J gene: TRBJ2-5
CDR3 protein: CASSRDRGQETQYF
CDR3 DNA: TGTGCCAGTAGTAGGGACAGGGGGCAGGAGACCCAGTACTTC

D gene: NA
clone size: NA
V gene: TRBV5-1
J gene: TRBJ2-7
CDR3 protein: CASSLGTYEQYF
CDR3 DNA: TGCGCCAGCAGCTTGGGGACCTACGAGCAGTACTTC

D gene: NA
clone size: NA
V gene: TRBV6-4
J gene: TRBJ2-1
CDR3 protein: CASSRGSYNEQFF
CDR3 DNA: TGTGCCAGCTCCAGGGGCTCCTACAATGAGCAGTTCTTC

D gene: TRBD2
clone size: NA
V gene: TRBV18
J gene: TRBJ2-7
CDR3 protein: CASSLLAGEDDEQYF
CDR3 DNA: TGTGCCAGCTCACTACTAGCGGGAGAGGATGACGAGCAGTACTTC

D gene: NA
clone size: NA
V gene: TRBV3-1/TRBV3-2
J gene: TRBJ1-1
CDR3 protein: CATKVWDTEAFF
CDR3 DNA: TGTGCCACCAAAGTGTGGGACACTGAAGCTTTCTTT

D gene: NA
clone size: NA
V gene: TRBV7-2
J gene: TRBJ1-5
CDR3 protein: CASSLALGNQPQHF
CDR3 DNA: TGTGCCAGCAGCTTAGCGCTTGGCAATCAGCCCCAGCATTTT

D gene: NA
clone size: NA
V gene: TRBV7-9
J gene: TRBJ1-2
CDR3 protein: CASSLDATVYGYTF
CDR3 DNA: TGTGCCAGCAGCTTAGACGCGACCGTCTATGGCTACACCTTC

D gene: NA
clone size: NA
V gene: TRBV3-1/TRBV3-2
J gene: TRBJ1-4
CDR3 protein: CASSQEGRDPLNMVF
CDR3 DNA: TGTGCCAGCAGCCAAGAGGGCAGGGACCCACTTAATATGGTTTTT

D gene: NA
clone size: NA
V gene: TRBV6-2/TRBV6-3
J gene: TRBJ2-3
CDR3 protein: CASSYGRTDTQYF
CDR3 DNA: TGTGCCAGCAGTTACGGCCGGACAGATACGCAGTATTTT

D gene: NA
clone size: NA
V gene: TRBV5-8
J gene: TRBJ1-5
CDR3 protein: CASRTDFSNQPQHF
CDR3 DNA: TGTGCCAGCAGGACGGATTTTAGCAATCAGCCCCAGCATTTT

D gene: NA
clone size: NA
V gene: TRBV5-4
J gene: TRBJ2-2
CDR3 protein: CASSLGTDNTGELFF
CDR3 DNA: TGTGCCAGCAGCTTAGGGACGGATAACACCGGGGAGCTGTTTTTT

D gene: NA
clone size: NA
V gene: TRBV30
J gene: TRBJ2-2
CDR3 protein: CAWSGGAGELFF
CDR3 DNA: TGTGCCTGGAGCGGAGGGGCCGGGGAGCTGTTTTTT

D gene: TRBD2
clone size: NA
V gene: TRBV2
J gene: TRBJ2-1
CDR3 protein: CASRTSGYNEQFF
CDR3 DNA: TGTGCCAGCAGAACTAGCGGGTACAATGAGCAGTTCTTC

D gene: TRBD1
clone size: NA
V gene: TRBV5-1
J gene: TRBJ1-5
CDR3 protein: CASRPTGGSNQPQHF
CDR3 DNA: TGCGCCAGCAGACCCACAGGGGGCAGCAATCAGCCCCAGCATTTT

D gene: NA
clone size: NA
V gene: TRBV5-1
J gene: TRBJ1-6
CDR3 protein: CASSRSAESYNSPLHF
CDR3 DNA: TGCGCCAGCAGCCGCTCTGCCGAATCCTATAATTCACCCCTCCACTTT

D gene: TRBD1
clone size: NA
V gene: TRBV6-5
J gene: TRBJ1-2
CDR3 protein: CASSPHPDRGGGYTF
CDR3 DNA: TGTGCCAGCAGTCCCCACCCGGACAGGGGAGGTGGCTACACCTTC

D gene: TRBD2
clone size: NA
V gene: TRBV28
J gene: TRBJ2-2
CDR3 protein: CASSSLAGGYIGELFF
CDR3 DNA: TGTGCCAGCAGTTCGCTAGCGGGAGGATACATCGGGGAGCTGTTTTTT

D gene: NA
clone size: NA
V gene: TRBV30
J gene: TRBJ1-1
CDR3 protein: CAWSEEGVAAFF
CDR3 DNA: TGTGCCTGGAGTGAAGAGGGGGTCGCGGCTTTCTTT

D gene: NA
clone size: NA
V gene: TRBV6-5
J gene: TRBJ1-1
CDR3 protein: CASRLDLNTEAFF
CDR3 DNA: TGTGCCAGCCGATTGGACTTGAACACTGAAGCTTTCTTT